These 7 T cell receptor beta chains came from one sample sequenced in a study of T cell responses to AZD1222 COVID-19 vaccine. Method: immunoSEQ multiplex PCR; TCRdb's copy keeps in-frame clones and lacks some. The data contain more than 80,000 clones, around 90% of them seen just once; the ten biggest clones take up 28%. Sample: peripheral blood, taken 28 days after the second AZD1222 dose. Receptor source: an adult who received the AZD1222 COVID-19 vaccine.

This rearrangement joins TRBV27 to TRBJ2-7, with TRBD1 as a possible D gene (6 bases). Deletions cut 3 bases from V and 2 bases from J, with 8 bases between. The V gene's germline CDR1 is MNHEY and CDR2 SMNVEV (reference sequence). The CDR3 has 13 amino acids. In nucleotides, the CDR3 is TGTGCCAGCAGTTTCGGACAGACCTACGAGCAGTACTTC. It encodes CASSFGQTYEQYF.

The rearrangement uses TRBV5-8 and TRBJ2-7; 9 bases align to TRBD1. The V gene's germline CDR1 is SGHTS and CDR2 YDEGEE. The CDR3 length is 18 residues. The trim removed 5 bases at V and 2 bases at J, leaving 17 bases unmatched. The CDR3 sequence: CASRFTPGTGSSPYEQYF. The CDR3 DNA reads as TGTGCCAGCAGATTCACTCCCGGGACAGGGAGCTCTCCCTACGAGCAGTACTTC.

V and J are TRBV11-2 and TRBJ2-7, with unresolved D. In germline, CDR1 is SGHAT, CDR2 FQNNGV. The length of the CDR3 is 14 residues. Trimming removed 5 bases at V and 3 bases at J, with 14 bases between. The CDR3 coding sequence is TGTGCCAGCAGCCCAACGCGTCACTACTACGAGCAGTACTTC. This codes for CASSPTRHYYEQYF.

The chain carries TRBV5-6 and TRBJ1-3, with D uncertain. CDR1 and CDR2 (germline): SGHDT, YYEEEE. V was cut by 3 bases and J by 2 bases, with 15 bases left in between. This CDR3 has 16 amino acids. The CDR3 is CASSWARWAPGNTIYF. The CDR3 DNA follows: TGTGCCAGCAGCTGGGCCCGGTGGGCCCCTGGAAACACCATATATTTT.

This chain uses TRBV27 with TRBJ1-6; 7 bases match TRBD1. CDR3 length: 14 residues. V dropped 6 bases and J dropped 10; count of bases not matched to a gene: 9. The germline V gene has CDR1 MNHEY and CDR2 SMNVEV (reference sequence). The CDR3 DNA follows: TGTGCCAGCAGCCCTGACAGGGTTAGGTCACCCCTCCACTTT. Translation: CASSPDRVRSPLHF.

This rearrangement joins TRBV5-1 to TRBJ1-1, with TRBD1 matching 9 bases. This CDR3 is 13 amino acids long. With 4 bases clipped from V and 8 bases from J, the junction kept 6 bases outside the gene matches. From germline, CDR1 is SGHRS and CDR2 YFSETQ. The CDR3 DNA is TGCGCCAGCAGCCAAGGGACAGGGACGGAAGCTTTCTTT. Translating gives CASSQGTGTEAFF.

This clone was seen only once. The chain combines TRBV7-2 with TRBJ2-7; D uncertain. The CDR3 has 15 residues. Trimming shortened V by 1 base and J by 2 bases, and 12 bases separated the two germline ends. The germline gives CDR1 SGHTA, CDR2 FQGNSA. The CDR3 spells CASSLVGTATYEQYF. CDR3 DNA: TGTGCCAGCAGCTTAGTCGGTACGGCCACCTACGAGCAGTACTTC.